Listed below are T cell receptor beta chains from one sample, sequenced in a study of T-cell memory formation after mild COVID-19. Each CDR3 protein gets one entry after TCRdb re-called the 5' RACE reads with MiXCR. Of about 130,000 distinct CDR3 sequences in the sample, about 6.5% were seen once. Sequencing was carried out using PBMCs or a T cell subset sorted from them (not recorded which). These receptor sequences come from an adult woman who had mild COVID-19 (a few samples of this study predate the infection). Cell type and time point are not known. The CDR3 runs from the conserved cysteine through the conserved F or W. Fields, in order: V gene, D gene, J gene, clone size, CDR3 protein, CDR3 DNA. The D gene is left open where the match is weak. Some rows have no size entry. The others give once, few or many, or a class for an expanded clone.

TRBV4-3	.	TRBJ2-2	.	CASSQDLTVIGELFF	TGCGCCAGCAGCCAAGATCTAACAGTTATCGGGGAGCTGTTTTTT
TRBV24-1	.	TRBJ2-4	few	CATSGAGDAKNIQYF	TGTGCCACCAGTGGGGCCGGAGACGCCAAAAACATTCAGTACTTC
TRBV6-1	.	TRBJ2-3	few	CASKTTLVLDTQYF	TGTGCCAGCAAAACTACCCTAGTATTAGATACGCAGTATTTT
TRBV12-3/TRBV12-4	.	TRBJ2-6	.	CASSLYGLGANVLTF	TGTGCCAGCAGTTTATACGGTCTCGGGGCCAACGTCCTGACTTTC
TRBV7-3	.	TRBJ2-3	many	CASSLYPLGTGNTDTQYF	TGTGCCAGCAGCTTATACCCCCTTGGGACGGGCAACACAGATACGCAGTATTTT
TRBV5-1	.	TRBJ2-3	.	CASSLATGTDTQYF	TGCGCCAGCAGCTTAGCAACAGGGACAGATACGCAGTATTTT
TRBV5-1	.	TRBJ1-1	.	CASSITILENTEAFF	TGCGCCAGCAGCATAACCATTTTAGAGAACACTGAAGCTTTCTTT
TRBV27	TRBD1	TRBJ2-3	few	CASQGAGLYTQYF	TGTGCCAGCCAGGGGGCGGGACTCTATACGCAGTATTTT
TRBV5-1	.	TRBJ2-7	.	CASSRTESSYEQYF	TGCGCCAGCAGTAGGACGGAGAGCTCCTACGAGCAGTACTTC
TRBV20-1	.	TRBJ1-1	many	CSASRGGGNTEAFF	TGCAGTGCTAGTCGTGGCGGGGGGAACACTGAAGCTTTCTTT
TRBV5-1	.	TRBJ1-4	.	CASSSRTDEKLFF	TGCGCCAGCAGCTCCAGGACAGATGAAAAACTGTTTTTT
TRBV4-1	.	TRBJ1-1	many	CASSQGALNTEAFF	TGCGCCAGCAGCCAGGGGGCCTTGAACACTGAAGCTTTCTTT
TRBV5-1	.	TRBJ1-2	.	CASSTRQMDGYTF	TGCGCCAGCAGCACCCGACAGATGGATGGCTACACCTTC
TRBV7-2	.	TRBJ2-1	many	CASSLVTNPGGGEQFF	TGTGCCAGCAGCTTAGTTACAAACCCGGGTGGGGGTGAGCAGTTCTTC
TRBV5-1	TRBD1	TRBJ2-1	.	CASSRTGDNEQFF	TGCGCCAGCAGCAGGACAGGGGACAATGAGCAGTTCTTC
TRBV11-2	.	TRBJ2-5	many	CASSLLRGRQETQYF	TGTGCCAGCAGCTTGTTGCGGGGCCGGCAAGAGACCCAGTACTTC
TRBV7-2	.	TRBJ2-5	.	CASSLGLWGRETQYF	TGTGCCAGCAGCTTAGGCCTCTGGGGCCGGGAGACCCAGTACTTC
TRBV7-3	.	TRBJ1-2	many	CASSPGGGHGYTF	TGTGCCAGCAGCCCGGGAGGGGGGCATGGCTACACCTTC
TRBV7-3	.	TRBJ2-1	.	CASSLSPGQIYNEQFF	TGTGCCAGCAGCTTAAGCCCAGGACAGATATACAATGAGCAGTTCTTC
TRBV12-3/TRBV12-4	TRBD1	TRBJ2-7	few	CASSLTGGEQYF	TGTGCCAGCAGCTTGACAGGGGGCGAGCAGTACTTC
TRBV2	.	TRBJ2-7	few	CASSLSHGVGYEQYF	TGTGCCAGCAGTCTATCCCATGGTGTCGGGTACGAGCAGTACTTC
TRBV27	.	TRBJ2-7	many	CASSLSGGSSSYEQYF	TGTGCCAGCAGTTTATCCGGGGGTTCTAGCTCCTACGAGCAGTACTTC
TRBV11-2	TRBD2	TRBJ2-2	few	CASRRPGLAYYTGELFF	TGTGCCAGCAGGCGTCCGGGACTAGCGTACTACACCGGGGAGCTGTTTTTT